This T cell receptor beta chain originates from a study of blood T cell repertoires in COVID-19. The CDR3 length is 16 residues. The ends were cut back, 3 bases at V and 2 bases at J, with 13 bases in the middle. The germline V gene has CDR1 KGHSH and CDR2 LQKENI. As handled by the study authors: Amplification from reference gene primers served as the basis for estimated nucleated cell counts. Libraries were prepared by immunoSEQ multiplex PCR; TCRdb keeps only in-frame clonotypes and omits some of them. D and trimming come from the DNA, and the V and J calls and clone size come from that table. The table shows some 38,000 clones, with 80% to 90% occurring only once.

Sample: peripheral blood. The rearrangement uses TRBV18 and TRBJ2-2; D perhaps matches TRBD2 (5 bases). This clonotype was sampled from a man in his sixties with COVID-19, enrolled during active disease. CDR3 protein: CASSPVGSGNTGELFF. The CDR3 DNA reads TGTGCCAGCTCACCGGTAGGGAGTGGAAACACCGGGGAGCTGTTTTTT. Full variable domain (missing parts from reference TRBV18 and TRBJ2-2): NAGVMQNPRHLVRRRGQEARLRCSPMKGHSHVYWYRQLPEEGLKFMVYLQKENIIDESGMPKERFSAEFPKEGPSILRIQQVVRGDSAAYFCASSPVGSGNTGELFFGEGSRLTVL.